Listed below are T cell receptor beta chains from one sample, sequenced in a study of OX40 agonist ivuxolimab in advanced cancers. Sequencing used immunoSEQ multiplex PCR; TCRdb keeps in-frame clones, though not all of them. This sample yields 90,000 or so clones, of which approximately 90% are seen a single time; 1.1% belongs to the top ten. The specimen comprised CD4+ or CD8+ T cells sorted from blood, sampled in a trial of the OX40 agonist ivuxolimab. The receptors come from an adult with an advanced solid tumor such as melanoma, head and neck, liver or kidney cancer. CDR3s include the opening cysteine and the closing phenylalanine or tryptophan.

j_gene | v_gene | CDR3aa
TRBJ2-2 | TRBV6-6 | CASSPPGRGELFF
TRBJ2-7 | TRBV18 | CASSLWAPPEGEQYF
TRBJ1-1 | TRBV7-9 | CASSSQGGNTEAFF
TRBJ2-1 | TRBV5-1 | CASSLADYNEQFF
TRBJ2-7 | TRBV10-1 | CASSEALKVDEQYF
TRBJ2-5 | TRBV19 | CASSIGGPPGWGTQYF
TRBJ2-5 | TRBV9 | CASSVRSAGGETQYF
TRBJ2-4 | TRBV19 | CASSPLGAGKNIQYF
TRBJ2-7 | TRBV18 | CASSPDRDREEQYF
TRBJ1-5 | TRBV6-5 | CASSFGEGAQPQHF
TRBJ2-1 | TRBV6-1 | CASSGSIGTSYNEQFF
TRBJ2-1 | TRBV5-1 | CASSPTIRGTYNEQFF
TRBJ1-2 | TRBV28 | CASRSQGAANYGYTF
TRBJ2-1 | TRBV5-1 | CASSSEGGSYNEQFF
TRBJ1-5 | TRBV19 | CASSIDSVRAGQPQHF
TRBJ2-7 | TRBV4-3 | CASSQWSGGEQYF
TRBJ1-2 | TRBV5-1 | CASRPAQGVNYGYTF
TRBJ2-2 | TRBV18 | CASSPSTTGGRTGELFF
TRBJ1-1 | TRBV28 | CAVYGQGLNTEAFF
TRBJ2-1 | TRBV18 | CASSPLDREGADEQFF
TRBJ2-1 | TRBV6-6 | CASTYQGREWDNEQFF
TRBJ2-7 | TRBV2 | CASKVSGSSYEQYF
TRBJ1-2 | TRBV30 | CAWELTGAKLNYGYTF
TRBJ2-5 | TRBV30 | CAWRGTGQETQYF
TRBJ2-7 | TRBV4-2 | CASSQELADEQYF
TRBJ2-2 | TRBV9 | CASSVDVTNTGELFF
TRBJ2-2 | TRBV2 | CASGRGDTGELFF
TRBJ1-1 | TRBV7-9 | CASSFAGDPAFF
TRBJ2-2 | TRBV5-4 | CASSFRTSGTGELFF
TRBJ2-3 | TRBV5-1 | CASSLVLGGTDTQYF
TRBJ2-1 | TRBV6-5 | CASSYSNAGYEQFF
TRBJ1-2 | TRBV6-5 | CASTMGILSYGYTF
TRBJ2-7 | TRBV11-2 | CASSYRDGEQYF
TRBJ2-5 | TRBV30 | CAWGTGPGLETQYF
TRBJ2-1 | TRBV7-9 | CASSFELVNEQFF
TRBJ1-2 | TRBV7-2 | CASSSDRVGYTF
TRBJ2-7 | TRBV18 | CASSPGGSTGGPEQYF
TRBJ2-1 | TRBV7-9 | CASSLEGTRLNEQFF
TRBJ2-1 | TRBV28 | CASRGTAASPEQFF
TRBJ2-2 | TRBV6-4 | CASSPGTGAGELFF
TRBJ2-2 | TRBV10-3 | CATQQLRVRELFF
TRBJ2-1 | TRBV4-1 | CASSRRLAGDDEQFF
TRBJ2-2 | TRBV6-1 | CASRVYTGELFF
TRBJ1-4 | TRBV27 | CASTGGANEKLFF
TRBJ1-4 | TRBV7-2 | CASRDTGSEKLFF
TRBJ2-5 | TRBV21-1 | CASRSVGAVLYF